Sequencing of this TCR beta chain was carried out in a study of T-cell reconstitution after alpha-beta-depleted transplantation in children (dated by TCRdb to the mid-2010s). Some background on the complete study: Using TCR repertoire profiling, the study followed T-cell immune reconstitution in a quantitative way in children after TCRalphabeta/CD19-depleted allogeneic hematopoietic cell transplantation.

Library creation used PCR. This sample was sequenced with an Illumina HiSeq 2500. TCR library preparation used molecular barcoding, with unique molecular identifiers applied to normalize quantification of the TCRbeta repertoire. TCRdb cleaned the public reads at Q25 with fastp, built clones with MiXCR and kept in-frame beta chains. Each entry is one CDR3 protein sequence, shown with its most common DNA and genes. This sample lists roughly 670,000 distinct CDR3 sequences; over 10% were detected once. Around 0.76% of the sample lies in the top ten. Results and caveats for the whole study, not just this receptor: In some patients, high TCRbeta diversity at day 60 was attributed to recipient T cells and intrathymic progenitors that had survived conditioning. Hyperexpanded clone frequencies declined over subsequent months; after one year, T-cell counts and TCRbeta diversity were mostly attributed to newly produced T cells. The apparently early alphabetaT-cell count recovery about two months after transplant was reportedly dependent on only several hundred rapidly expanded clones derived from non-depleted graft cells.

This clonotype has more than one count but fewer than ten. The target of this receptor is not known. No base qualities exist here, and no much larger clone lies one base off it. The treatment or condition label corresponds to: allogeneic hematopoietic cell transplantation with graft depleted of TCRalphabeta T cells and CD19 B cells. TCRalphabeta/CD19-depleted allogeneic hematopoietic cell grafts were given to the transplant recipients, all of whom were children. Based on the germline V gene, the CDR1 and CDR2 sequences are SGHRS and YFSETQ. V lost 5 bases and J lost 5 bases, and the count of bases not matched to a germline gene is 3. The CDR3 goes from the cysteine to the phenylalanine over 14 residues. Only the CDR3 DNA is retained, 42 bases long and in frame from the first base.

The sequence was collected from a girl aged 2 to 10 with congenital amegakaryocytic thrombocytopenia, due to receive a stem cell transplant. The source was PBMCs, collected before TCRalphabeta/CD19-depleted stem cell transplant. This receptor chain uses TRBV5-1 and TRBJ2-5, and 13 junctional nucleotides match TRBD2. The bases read TGCGCCAGCAGACTAGCGGGAGGGTTGGAGACCCAGTACTTC. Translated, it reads CASRLAGGLETQYF.